This TCR beta chain derives from a study of T cells in localized non-small cell lung cancer (dated by TCRdb to 2018 to 2020). At the level of the whole study: The study examined T cell repertoires in approximately 240 patients with early-stage NSCLC and compared tumors with uninvolved tumor-adjacent lungs. All 250 or so NSCLC patients in the cohort were treatment-naive and had localized lung tumors that were resected. A mean age of approximately 70 years was recorded for the NSCLC patients, of whom more than 120 were male and 90 to 110 were female. Results the study describes overall, beyond this receptor: Because the study design was exploratory, TCR variables were selected using unadjusted p-values without false-discovery rate correction. Higher T cell density in blood was associated with longer overall survival, whereas higher clonality in adjacent lung was associated with shorter survival. A median of about 50 of the top 100 tumor clones turned up in the paired uninvolved adjacent lung, and under 30 of those clones also ranked among the top 100 of that same adjacent lung. Uninvolved tumor-adjacent lung showed the highest T cell clonality, higher than tumor, which suggests more focused antigenic responses in the adjacent lung. Multi-region tumor sequencing was not performed, so intratumor heterogeneity could not be excluded.

TCR beta CDR3 regions were sequenced from DNA using the immunoSEQ Assay. Per the original workflow: T cell density was computed as TCR beta template counts normalized to usable DNA estimated by amplifying housekeeping genes. Using the preseqR package, richness was estimated by extrapolating to 120,000 templates for tissue samples and 400,000 templates for PBMC samples. Clonality was calculated as one minus Pielou's evenness. Tissue-enriched TCRs were identified by differential abundance testing using productive amino-acid clonotypes, minimum total count 5 and alpha 0.1. The Jaccard Index and the Morisita Overlap Index were used to quantify repertoire overlap between compartments. TCR beta CDR3s were clustered by GLIPH together with public tetramer-defined viral CDR3s, and at least three viral sequences plus V-gene enrichment were required for viral motifs. TCRdb carries this immuneACCESS record with in-frame sequences only. Its versions omit some clonotypes, under half of them owing to an unresolved V gene in the studies checked, with the rest unexplained. That table is the source of V, J and clone size, and D and trimming were worked out from the DNA. Here the sample has tens of thousands of clones; 91% occur a single time. About 10% of the sample lies in the top ten.

At diagnosis, tumor, uninvolved tumor-adjacent lung and peripheral blood were collected and then preserved as a mix of FFPE and fresh-frozen material. Blood samples were analyzed as peripheral blood mononuclear cells for TCR repertoire profiling. Regarding this clone: The specificity of this receptor is unknown. No quality values exist for individual bases; no much larger clone is one base distant.

After removal of 2 bases from V and 3 bases from J, the junction retains 6 bases not matched to a gene. Looking up the germline V gene yields CDR1 LGHNA and CDR2 YNFKEQ. The CDR3 holds 16 amino acids from the cysteine to the phenylalanine. CDR3 DNA only is kept here, 48 bases in frame from base 1. The origin of this receptor is a woman aged 35 to 70 with stage II lung adenocarcinoma. The sequence is built from TRBV4-2 and TRBJ1-5; the central 8 bases match TRBD1. The sequencing here drew on PBMCs, taken before any cancer treatment. DNA sequence: TGTGCCAGCAGCCAAACAAGACAGGGGAACAATCAGCCCCAGCATTTT. Its amino acids are CASSQTRQGNNQPQHF.